This entry describes one T cell receptor (beta chain). What it binds is unknown. This entry belongs to a study of cytomegalovirus exposure and HLA in healthy donors. Overall study findings and caveats: TCR beta V- and J-gene trimming, according to a later analysis, was linked to a missense DCLRE1C variant.

PCR used 60 Vbeta primers and 13 Jbeta primers. Data came from immunoSEQ multiplex PCR; TCRdb stores just in-frame clones and leaves some out. The listing records some 150,000 clones. The CDR3 consists of 16 residues. The V gene end was trimmed by 0 bases and the J gene end by 5 bases; junction bases not matched to a gene: 4. CDR1 and CDR2 (germline): MGHRA, YSYEKL. Source material: PBMCs. The rearrangement uses TRBV4-1 and TRBJ2-2; 9 bases line up with TRBD2. The source is a woman under 30 in good health and CMV-seronegative. The CDR3 reads CASSQEVGLATGELFF. The CDR3 DNA follows: TGCGCCAGCAGCCAAGAGGTCGGACTAGCGACCGGGGAGCTGTTTTTT.